These 7 T cell receptor beta chains share one sample of origin, sequenced in a study of regulatory T cells in long-lasting Graves disease (dated by TCRdb to 2020 to 2023). In light of the paper, this sample's time point label describes: newly diagnosed GD, antithyroid drugs for less than 3 months. For both TCR sequencing and RNA sequencing, RNA was extracted from PBMCs in TRIzol. The library was produced with multiplex PCR. Instrument used: Illumina HiSeq 4000. To build TCR beta libraries, CDR3 regions were amplified by Arm-PCR using iRepertoire HTBI primers. In-frame beta chains were kept once TCRdb had trimmed the public reads at Q25 with fastp and called clones with MiXCR. Each entry is one CDR3 protein sequence, shown with its most common DNA and genes. The sample includes 450,000 to 600,000 distinct CDR3 sequences, with less than 15% observed a single time. Roughly a tenth of the sample is in the top ten clones.

Another study also made use of these data, one on T cells in Graves' hyperthyroidism and ophthalmopathy.

Sequencing used peripheral blood mononuclear cells (PBMCs), obtained at new diagnosis, from a patient treated with antithyroid drugs. Receptors originate from a man aged 25-40 years with Graves disease. Donor details come from another sample of the same person, matched by shared clones.

About this clonotype: A much larger clone differs from this one at a single base, so this may be a read error. V is TRBV18 and J is TRBJ1-5; no definite D call. Germline loops: CDR1 KGHSH, CDR2 LQKENI. V was trimmed by 5 bases and J by 1 base, leaving 9 bases between them. There are 14 residues in the CDR3. The CDR3 spells CASSADMSNQPQHF. The CDR3 DNA sequence: TGTGCCAGCTCAGCCGACATGAGCAATCAGCCCCAGCATTTT. Full variable domain (remainder filled in from reference TRBV18 and TRBJ1-5): NAGVMQNPRHLVRRRGQEARLRCSPMKGHSHVYWYRQLPEEGLKFMVYLQKENIIDESGMPKERFSAEFPKEGPSILRIQQVVRGDSAAYFCASSADMSNQPQHFGDGTRLSIL.

A remark on this clonotype: The final CDR3 position lacks the conserved phenylalanine or tryptophan, pointing to a likely read error. The J gene is TRBJ2-4, the V gene TRBV3-1; TRBD2 matches 10 bases. From germline, CDR1 is LGHDT and CDR2 YNNKEL (reference sequence). CDR3 length: 15 residues. Unmatched junction bases numbered 11, after V lost 8 bases and J lost 7 bases. CDR3 sequence reads: CASGLGLAAGNIQYL. The CDR3 DNA is TGTGCCAGCGGGCTTGGACTAGCGGCAGGGAACATTCAGTACTTA.

This clonotype was observed at least ten times. J is TRBJ2-7 and V is TRBV5-1; D ambiguous. V lost 0 bases and J 0 bases, leaving 19 bases between the germline ends. Germline assignment: CDR1 SGHRS and CDR2 YFSETQ. The length of the CDR3 is 18 residues. This CDR3 reads CASSLETSPHPSSYEQYF. Written as DNA, the CDR3 is TGCGCCAGCAGCTTGGAAACCTCGCCACATCCTAGCTCCTACGAGCAGTACTTC.

This clonotype occurred a few times. A clone one base away is much larger, so this may be a read error. The chain is built from TRBV2 and TRBJ2-5; D unresolved. The CDR3 is made up of 14 amino acids. Germline-derived CDR1 and CDR2 are SNHLY and FYNNEI. The V and J ends lost 3 bases and 4 bases respectively, with 12 bases between them. In DNA, the CDR3 is TGTGCCAGCAGTGAGTCAGAGACTCGAGAGACCCAGTACTTC. Its protein product is CASSESETRETQYF.

The chain recombines TRBV19 with TRBJ2-1; D is ambiguous. This CDR3 has 14 amino acids. Germline CDR1 and CDR2: LNHDA and SQIVND (reference sequence). V was shortened by 5 bases and J by 5 bases, with 13 bases between the two germline ends. The CDR3, as DNA: TGTGCCAGTAGTCATCCGGTCGAAAACAATGAGCAGTTCTTC. Translating it yields CASSHPVENNEQFF.

This clonotype showed up many times. This chain joins TRBV20-1 and TRBJ1-4; D is unresolved. The V end lost 3 bases, the J end lost 8 bases, and 13 bases lay between the germline ends. The CDR3 contains 13 residues. Germline values: CDR1 DFQATT, CDR2 SNEGSKA (reference sequence). In nucleotides, the CDR3 is TGCAGTGCTAGTGGGGTTGGTGGGGAAAAACTGTTTTTT. This sequence encodes CSASGVGGEKLFF.

This clonotype was seen only a few times. J is TRBJ2-7 and V is TRBV5-1; TRBD1 matches 7 bases. The CDR3 length is 14 residues. After removal of 1 base from V and 3 bases from J, the junction contained 4 bases not matched to a gene. CDR1 is SGHRS, CDR2 YFSETQ, per germline. CDR3 sequence (DNA): TGCGCCAGCAGCTTGCAGGGGGAGCGCTACGAGCAGTACTTC. Protein product: CASSLQGERYEQYF.